The 29 T cell receptor beta chains given below trace back to one sample, sequenced in a study of T cells in women clearing cervical HPV infection. Measured with immunoSEQ multiplex PCR; TCRdb has only the in-frame clones, and not every one. Recorded for this sample: 45,000 to 50,000 clones. Material: blood buffy coat. The receptors here all came from a woman between 18 and 70 years old with a cervical HPV16 infection that either progressed to CIN3+ or cleared (not recorded which).

Comment on this clone: At one end the junction does not follow the germline gene, possibly because of a read error. The CDR3 end is not reached by the read, which stops 3 residues before it; the germline J gene fills it in. V is TRBV7-7 and J is TRBJ2-1; 7 positions agree with TRBD2. CDR1 is SSHAT, CDR2 FNYEAQ, per germline (reference sequence). The CDR3 runs 15 residues. CDR3 protein: CASSLGSSGYNEQFF. The DNA read from the CDR3 is TGTGCTAGCAGCTTAGGTTCTAGCGGCTACAATGAG.

A note on this clone: With the read ending 3 residues before the CDR3 end, the germline J gene is used to fill in that end. The rearrangement links TRBV11-2 to TRBJ2-3; TRBD2 aligns across 7 bases. The CDR3 runs 15 residues. In germline, CDR1 is SGHAT, CDR2 FQNNGV. The V and J ends lost 5 bases and 7 bases, in that order; junction bases with no gene match: 12. Partial CDR3 DNA: TGTGCCAGCAGCCCGACTAGCCCAGGCTTTCATACG. The encoded protein is CASSPTSPGFHT. The entire CDR3 protein reads CASSPTSPGFHTQYF.

Regarding this clone: The read ends 3 residues shy of where the CDR3 ends; the end is completed using the germline J gene. The V call is TRBV18, the J call TRBJ1-2; TRBD1 matches at 11 bases. The germline V gene has CDR1 KGHSH and CDR2 LQKENI. The CDR3 extends over 14 amino acids. V shed 6 bases, J shed 4 bases, and the junction held 4 bases outside the gene matches. CDR3 sequence: CASSPDRGLYGYTF. The DNA read from the CDR3 is TGTGCCAGCTCGCCGGACAGGGGGCTCTATGGC.

Regarding this clone: The sequenced fragment ends 3 residues before the CDR3 boundary, so the rest is inferred from the germline J gene. The rearrangement uses TRBV5-1 and TRBJ2-1, with D hard to call. CDR3 length: 14 amino acids. V lost 3 bases to trimming and J lost 0 bases, with 7 bases between them. CDR1 and CDR2 from the germline V gene are SGHRS and YFSETQ. Here the CDR3 reads CASSSPGSYNEQFF. The covered CDR3 bases are TGCGCCAGCAGCTCACCAGGCTCCTACAATGAG.

The covered CDR3 bases are TGTGCCAGCAGCACCCGGGACAGATCCTACGAG. Amino acids: CASSTRDRSYE. The whole CDR3 sequence reads CASSTRDRSYEQYF. The chain joins TRBV7-2 to TRBJ2-7, with 7 positions matching TRBD1. With the read ending 3 residues before the CDR3 end, the germline J gene is used to fill in that end. V lost 5 bases to trimming and J lost 1 base; unmatched junction nucleotides: 5. Per the germline V gene, CDR1 is SGHTA and CDR2 is FQGNSA. The CDR3 is made up of 14 amino acids.

Details on this clone: Sequencing ends 3 residues short of the CDR3 end; the germline J gene provides the rest. The chain recombines TRBV19 with TRBJ2-2, with a tentative D call TRBD1 (5 bases). The V gene's germline CDR1 is LNHDA and CDR2 SQIVND (reference sequence). The CDR3 loop spans 14 amino acids. The CDR3 is CASDSFSGANVLFF. Incomplete CDR3 DNA: TGTGCCAGTGACAGCTTCTCTGGGGCCAACGTG.

As concerns this clone: The observed sequence ends 3 residues before the CDR3 terminus, with the missing tail filled in from the germline J gene. The chain carries TRBV18 and TRBJ2-3, with 12 positions matching TRBD2. Unmatched junction bases numbered 4, after V lost 6 bases and J lost 3 bases. The germline V gene encodes CDR1 KGHSH and CDR2 LQKENI. The CDR3 is made up of 15 amino acids. The CDR3 loop is CASSRGLAGTDTQYF. CDR3 bases read: TGTGCCAGCTCCCGCGGACTAGCGGGGACAGATACG.

Comment on this clone: Read data end 3 residues before the CDR3 end; the end is taken from the germline J gene. The chain employs TRBV6-2 or TRBV6-3 and TRBJ2-5; tentative D call: TRBD2 (6 bases). CDR1 is MNHEY, CDR2 SVGEGT, per germline. The CDR3 runs to 12 residues. V lost 8 bases and J 7 bases, leaving 14 bases between the germline ends. The part of the CDR3 DNA that was read is TGTGCCAGCGGGAAACTGGGGGGGACC. Encoded protein: CASGKLGGT. Given in full, the CDR3 is CASGKLGGTQYF.

The CDR3 bases that were read are TGTGCCAGTAGTATTATGTCTGGAAACACC. It encodes CASSIMSGNT. The whole CDR3 sequence reads CASSIMSGNTIYF. The chain uses TRBV19 and TRBJ1-3; D ambiguous. Read sequence stops 3 residues before the CDR3 end, and the germline J gene provides the missing end. Trimming stripped 3 bases from V and 1 base from J, with 4 bases between. This CDR3 is 13 amino acids long. In germline, CDR1 is LNHDA, CDR2 SQIVND (reference sequence).

Of note for this clone: The DNA ends 3 residues before the CDR3 does, and the rest of the CDR3 is filled in from the germline J gene. The chain uses TRBV7-8 and TRBJ2-1; 7 bases are shared with TRBD2. Trimming took 5 bases from V and 7 from J; bases not matched to a gene: 14. The CDR3 covers 16 residues. CDR1 SGHVS and CDR2 FQNEAQ come from the germline V gene. This CDR3 reads CASSLPGLTSGNEQFF. Incomplete CDR3 DNA: TGTGCCAGCAGCCTACCGGGACTAACGTCCGGAAATGAG. Complete variable domain (other parts from reference TRBV7-8 and TRBJ2-1): GAGVSQSPRYKVAKRGQDVALRCDPISGHVSLFWYQQALGQGPEFLTYFQNEAQLDKSGLPSDRFFAERPEGSVSTLKIQRTQQEDSAVYLCASSLPGLTSGNEQFFGPGTRLTVL.

With regard to this clone: The sequenced fragment ends 3 residues before the CDR3 boundary, so the rest is inferred from the germline J gene. The chain links TRBV11-3 to TRBJ2-2; D gene unclear. The germline gives CDR1 SGHNT, CDR2 YENEEA. Trimming took 1 base from V and 4 from J, leaving 7 bases between them. The CDR3 totals 14 residues. The DNA read from the CDR3 is TGTGCCAGCAGCTTAGGAGTCAGCACCGGGGAG. Translated: CASSLGVSTGE. The full CDR3 reads CASSLGVSTGELFF.

To note about this clone: The read terminates 3 residues ahead of where the CDR3 ends, so the germline J gene completes it. The gene calls are TRBV14 and TRBJ2-1; D uncertain. The CDR3 consists of 12 residues. The germline gives CDR1 SGHDN, CDR2 FVKESK. Trimming pared 1 base from V and 9 bases from J, leaving 7 bases between. CDR3 amino acids: CASSQGFGEQFF. The sequenced part of the CDR3 DNA is TGTGCCAGCAGCCAAGGGTTCGGTGAG. The whole variable domain, remainder taken from reference TRBV14 and TRBJ2-1, is EAGVTQFPSHSVIEKGQTVTLRCDPISGHDNLYWYRRVMGKEIKFLLHFVKESKQDESGMPNNRFLAERTGGTYSTLKVQPAELEDSGVYFCASSQGFGEQFFGPGTRLTVL.

Of note for this clone: The read terminates 3 residues before the CDR3 end, so the remaining end is supplied by the germline J gene. The V and J genes are TRBV6-1 and TRBJ1-2; TRBD1 matches 7 bases. In germline, CDR1 is MNHNS, CDR2 SASEGT. The CDR3 extends over 14 amino acids. The CDR3: CASSENRGVGGYTF. The part of the CDR3 DNA that was read is TGTGCCAGCAGTGAGAACAGGGGAGTAGGAGGC.

Comments on this clone: The sequence runs out 3 residues before the end of the CDR3; the remainder is reconstructed from the germline J gene. The V and J genes are TRBV10-3 and TRBJ2-2; no definite D call. The germline V gene has CDR1 ENHRY and CDR2 SYGVKD. This CDR3 is built from 14 residues. V lost 7 bases, J lost 2 bases, and 11 bases lay in between. The CDR3 loop reads CAITKLANTGELFF. The sequenced CDR3 bases are TGTGCCATCACCAAATTAGCTAACACCGGGGAG.

About this clone itself: The CDR3 is cut off 3 residues early in the read; its end comes from the germline J gene. This rearrangement joins TRBV20-1 to TRBJ2-5, with TRBD2 identical over 9 bases. CDR1 is DFQATT and CDR2 is SNEGSKA in the germline V gene (reference sequence). Trimming cost V 3 bases and J 1 base; bases outside gene matches: 6. CDR3 size: 15 residues. Partial CDR3 DNA: TGCAGTGCTAGGGTTAGCGGGGGTCTCCAAGAGACC. This sequence encodes CSARVSGGLQET. The whole CDR3 protein is CSARVSGGLQETQYF.

A note on this clone: The read finishes 3 residues shy of the CDR3 end, and the germline J gene is used to complete it. This chain uses TRBV13 with TRBJ2-1; D is unclear. Germline V gene lookup returns CDR1 PRHDT and CDR2 FYEKMQ (reference sequence). The V end was cut by 1 base, the J end by 4 bases, with 5 bases between. CDR3 length: 13 amino acids. CDR3 protein: CASSLDLYNEQFF. The CDR3 DNA, read in part, is TGTGCCAGCAGCTTAGATCTTTACAATGAG.

Comment on this clone: Germline is not matched at one junction end, which may reflect a read error. The read finishes 3 residues shy of the CDR3 end, and the germline J gene is used to complete it. This chain uses TRBV7-7 with TRBJ2-3; D is unclear. There are 14 residues in the CDR3. Germline CDR1 SSHAT, CDR2 FNYEAQ (reference sequence). The CDR3 loop is CASSLSVVQETQYF. The CDR3 bases that were read are TGTGCTAGCAGCTTAAGCGTAGTTCAAGAGACG.

A note on this clone: The read halts 3 residues ahead of the CDR3 end, with the missing end drawn from the germline J gene. The chain uses TRBV5-6 and TRBJ1-1; TRBD1 matches 9 bases. The length of the CDR3 is 13 residues. CDR1 SGHDT and CDR2 YYEEEE come from the germline V gene. The CDR3 DNA, read in part, is TGTGCCAGCAGCCTAGGACAGGGGCGAGGA. It yields the protein CASSLGQGRG. Given in full, the CDR3 is CASSLGQGRGAFF.

On this clone itself: The read ends 3 residues before the CDR3 terminus; that terminus is restored from the germline J gene. This rearrangement joins TRBV7-2 to TRBJ2-3, with D possibly TRBD1 on 5 matching bases. Germline loops: CDR1 SGHTA, CDR2 FQGNSA. CDR3 length equals 14 residues. The DNA read from the CDR3 is TGTGCCAGCAGCTTAGAATACGGACAAGAGACG. It yields the protein CASSLEYGQET. The full CDR3 reads CASSLEYGQETQYF. Full variable domain (missing parts from reference TRBV7-2 and TRBJ2-3): GAGVSQSPSNKVTEKGKDVELRCDPISGHTALYWYRQSLGQGLEFLIYFQGNSAPDKSGLPSDRFSAERTGGSVSTLTIQRTQQEDSAVYLCASSLEYGQETQYFGPGTRLTVL.

A note on this clone: The read ends 3 residues before the CDR3 terminus; that terminus is restored from the germline J gene. The V and J genes are TRBV18 and TRBJ1-2, with no clear D. The CDR3 extends over 11 amino acids. Germline-derived CDR1 and CDR2 are KGHSH and LQKENI. CDR3 protein: CASSPREDYTF. The sequenced part of the CDR3 DNA is TGTGCCAGCTCCCCGCGAGAAGAC.

The CDR3 is CASSLDIYGYTF. CDR3 bases read: TGTGCCAGCAGCTTAGATATCTATGGC. The rearrangement uses TRBV7-2 and TRBJ1-2; no clear D. The CDR3 goes on 3 residues after the read ends, and that part is filled in from the germline J gene. The CDR3 extends over 12 amino acids. Germline loops: CDR1 SGHTA, CDR2 FQGNSA. V gave up 1 base and J gave up 4 bases, with 4 bases separating them.

As for this clone: The read falls 3 residues short of the CDR3 end, and the missing part is taken from the germline J gene. This sequence joins TRBV6-2 or TRBV6-3 and TRBJ2-5, with TRBD2 identical over 9 bases. V shed 6 bases, J shed 7 bases, and the junction held 15 bases outside the gene matches. CDR3 length: 16 residues. Looked up from germline, CDR1 is MNHEY and CDR2 is SVGEGT. CDR3 amino acids: CASRALGAGGEGTQYF. The covered CDR3 bases are TGTGCCAGCAGGGCCTTAGGAGCGGGGGGTGAGGGGACC.

Comments on this clone: The CDR3 end falls 3 residues outside the read, so it is completed with the germline J gene. The rearrangement links TRBV2 to TRBJ1-1; 7 bases fit TRBD1. V lost 10 bases, J lost 1 base, and 6 bases stayed unmatched. CDR3 size: 13 residues. From germline, CDR1 is SNHLY and CDR2 FYNNEI. The sequenced CDR3 bases are TGTGCCAACACGGGACAGTCGAACACTGAA. This gives the protein CANTGQSNTE. The whole CDR3 sequence is CANTGQSNTEAFF.

With regard to this clone: The read terminates 3 residues before the CDR3 end, so the remaining end is supplied by the germline J gene. The gene calls are TRBV5-1 and TRBJ2-5, with D possibly TRBD1 on 5 matching bases. Per germline, CDR1 SGHRS and CDR2 YFSETQ. This CDR3 contains 17 residues. This chain's CDR3 is CASSHRQIDLSTDTQYF. CDR3 DNA (partial): TGCGCCAGCAGCCATCGACAGATCGACCTGAGCACAGATACC.

As for this clone: The CDR3 end lies 3 residues beyond the end of the read and is filled in from the germline J gene. The chain has TRBV7-3 and TRBJ2-2, with D unresolved. This CDR3 has 14 residues. Germline V gene data show CDR1 as SGHTA and CDR2 as FQGTGA. Trimming stripped 5 bases from V and 0 bases from J, with 7 bases between. The CDR3 bases that were read are TGTGCCAGCAGCCACGGTTCGAACACCGGGGAG. This encodes CASSHGSNTGE. The full CDR3 protein is CASSHGSNTGELFF.

A note on this clone: The read comes to an end 3 residues before the CDR3 does, leaving the germline J gene to fill in the end. The gene calls are TRBV29-1 and TRBJ2-7; TRBD1 aligns across 11 bases. Germline values: CDR1 SQVTM, CDR2 ANQGSEA. The V segment lost 3 bases and the J segment 4 bases; nucleotides outside the gene matches: 2. The CDR3 length is 13 residues. The DNA read from the CDR3 is TGCAGCGTTGAGGACAGGGGGCGGTACGAG. Protein product: CSVEDRGRYE. The entire CDR3 reads CSVEDRGRYEQYF.

For this clone: The read ends 3 residues shy of where the CDR3 ends; the end is completed using the germline J gene. The gene calls are TRBV5-1 and TRBJ1-2; possible D gene TRBD1, 5 bases. The germline gives CDR1 SGHRS, CDR2 YFSETQ. The CDR3 is 12 amino acids. The CDR3 DNA, read in part, is TGCGCCAGCAGCTTGGGGGGCTACGGC. This gives the protein CASSLGGYG. The full CDR3 sequence reads CASSLGGYGYTF.

In regard to this clone: The observed sequence ends 3 residues before the CDR3 terminus, with the missing tail filled in from the germline J gene. The chain is built from TRBV7-8 and TRBJ2-7, with a weak D call TRBD2 (7 bases). The CDR3 is 17 residues long. With 5 bases removed from V and 0 bases from J, the gap between germline ends came to 20 bases. The germline V gene encodes CDR1 SGHVS and CDR2 FQNEAQ. The CDR3 bases that were read are TGTGCCAGCAGCCTACCACTTTGGGGGGGGCGCTCCTACGAG. Translation gives CASSLPLWGGRSYE. The CDR3 reads in full as CASSLPLWGGRSYEQYF.

As to this clone: The sequence runs out 3 residues before the end of the CDR3; the remainder is reconstructed from the germline J gene. The chain carries TRBV6-2 or TRBV6-3 and TRBJ2-3; a possible D gene is TRBD2 (6 bases). V gave up 7 bases and J gave up 2 bases, with 16 bases separating them. Germline assignment: CDR1 MNHEY and CDR2 SVGEGT. This CDR3 is 15 amino acids long. CDR3 bases read: TGTGCCAGCACCCGGACTACTAAGTCCACAGATACG. Protein: CASTRTTKSTDT. The whole CDR3 region reads CASTRTTKSTDTQYF.